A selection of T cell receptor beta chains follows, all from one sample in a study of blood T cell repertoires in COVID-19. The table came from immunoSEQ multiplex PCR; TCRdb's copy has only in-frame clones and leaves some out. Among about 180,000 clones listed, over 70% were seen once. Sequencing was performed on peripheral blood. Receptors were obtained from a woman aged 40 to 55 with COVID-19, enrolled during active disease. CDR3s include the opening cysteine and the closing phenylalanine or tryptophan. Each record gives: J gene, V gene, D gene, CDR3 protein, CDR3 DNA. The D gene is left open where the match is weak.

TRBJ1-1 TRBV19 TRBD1 CASSSTGVGTEAFF TGTGCCAGTAGTAGTACAGGGGTAGGCACTGAAGCTTTCTTT
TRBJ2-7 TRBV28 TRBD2 CASSLIGRDYEQYF TGTGCCAGCAGTTTAATCGGGAGGGACTACGAGCAGTACTTC
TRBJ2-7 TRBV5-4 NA CASSSLMGGDYEQYF TGTGCCAGCAGTTCCCTTATGGGGGGTGACTACGAGCAGTACTTC
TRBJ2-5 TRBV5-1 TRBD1 CASSLAGTGRAEGTQYF TGCGCCAGCAGCTTGGCAGGGACAGGGCGGGCGGAAGGCACCCAGTACTTC
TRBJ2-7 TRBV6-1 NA CASSEAQRSTYEQYF TGTGCCAGCAGTGAAGCTCAGCGGAGCACCTACGAGCAGTACTTC
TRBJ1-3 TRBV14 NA CASSLGARGNTIYF TGTGCCAGCAGCCTTGGGGCGCGTGGAAACACCATATATTTT
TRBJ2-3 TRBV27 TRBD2 CASIAPSAGVLDTQYF TGTGCCAGCATTGCACCCTCAGCGGGAGTGCTCGATACGCAGTATTTT
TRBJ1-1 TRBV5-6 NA CASSLGGQNTEAFF TGTGCCAGCAGCCTGGGGGGGCAGAACACTGAAGCTTTCTTT
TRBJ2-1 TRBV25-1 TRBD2 CASRTSGGANEQFF TGTGCCAGCCGAACTAGCGGGGGGGCAAATGAGCAGTTCTTC
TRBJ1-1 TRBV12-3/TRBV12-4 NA CASSLQVNTEAFF TGTGCCAGCAGTCTACAGGTGAACACTGAAGCTTTCTTT